A selection of T cell receptor beta chains follows, all from one sample in a study of blood T cell repertoires in COVID-19. Profiling relied on immunoSEQ multiplex PCR, and the TCRdb table lists in-frame clones only, not all of them. The sample carries over 300,000 clones, about 90% recorded once. Source material: peripheral blood. Receptors were obtained from a man in his late teens or twenties with active or convalescent COVID-19. Both conserved end residues are part of each CDR3. A D gene is named only where the DNA matches it firmly. A clone size is listed for some rows: how often the clone was seen (once, few, many), or a class if it is expanded.

J,size,D,V,DNA,CDR3
TRBJ1-2,-,-,TRBV4-3,TGCGCCAGCAGCCAAGTCGAAATGACAGGAAACTATGGCTACACCTTC,CASSQVEMTGNYGYTF
TRBJ2-3,-,TRBD2,TRBV9,TGTGCCAGCAGCCCCCGGGGGGGCGGGGGGTCCACAGATACGCAGTATTTT,CASSPRGGGGSTDTQYF
TRBJ1-6,-,-,TRBV10-2,TGCGCCAGCAGTCCCCAGGGGTATAATTCACCCCTCCACTTT,CASSPQGYNSPLHF
TRBJ2-2,once,-,TRBV5-1,TGCGCCAGCAGCTTGGTTCTAAACACCGGGGAGCTGTTTTTT,CASSLVLNTGELFF
TRBJ1-1,-,-,TRBV29-1,TGCAGCGTCCACGGTGGGGGGACGGGGATCACTGAAGCTTTCTTT,CSVHGGGTGITEAFF
TRBJ2-7,-,-,TRBV3-1/TRBV3-2,TGTGCCAGCAGCCAATCTCGGGAGTTCTCCTACGAGCAGTACTTC,CASSQSREFSYEQYF
TRBJ1-1,-,-,TRBV29-1,TGCAGCGTTGAAGATTGGGGAGGAAACACTGAAGCTTTCTTT,CSVEDWGGNTEAFF
TRBJ2-7,-,TRBD1,TRBV7-2,TGTGCCAGCAGCTTAGCCCGGACAGGGAGGTCCTACGAGCAGTACTTC,CASSLARTGRSYEQYF
TRBJ2-1,-,TRBD2,TRBV15,TGTGCCACTAACCAAGGACTAGCGGGAGGGTTCTCCTACAATGAGCAGTTCTTC,CATNQGLAGGFSYNEQFF
TRBJ1-1,-,TRBD1,TRBV7-9,TGTGCCAGCTGTGGACAGGGGATCACTGAAGCTTTCTTT,CASCGQGITEAFF
TRBJ2-6,-,TRBD2,TRBV6-2/TRBV6-3,TGTGCCAGCAGTTACTCGCCTAGCGGGAGAGCTGGGGCCAACGTCCTGACTTTC,CASSYSPSGRAGANVLTF
TRBJ2-7,-,TRBD1,TRBV4-1,TGCGCCAGCAGCCAAGATCTACAGGGGGGAACCTACGAGCAGTACTTC,CASSQDLQGGTYEQYF
TRBJ1-5,-,-,TRBV24-1,TGTGCCACCAGTGATGGACAGTCCAATCAGCCCCAGCATTTT,CATSDGQSNQPQHF
TRBJ2-1,-,-,TRBV2,TGTGCCAGCAGTGAAATTCTGCGGGGAGAGCAGTTCTTC,CASSEILRGEQFF
TRBJ1-3,once,-,TRBV28,TGTGCCAGCAGCCCGGGGGGGGTGGGAAACACCATATATTTT,CASSPGGVGNTIYF
TRBJ2-2,-,-,TRBV7-9,TGTGCCAGCAGCTTGTTGTCGTCGGACACCGGGGAGCTGTTTTTT,CASSLLSSDTGELFF
TRBJ2-1,-,TRBD1,TRBV6-5,TGTGCCAGCAGTTATTACACAGGGGGAAGCTACAATGAGCAGTTCTTC,CASSYYTGGSYNEQFF
TRBJ1-5,few,-,TRBV9,TGTGCCAGCAGCGAGGGGGAAAACAATCAGCCCCAGCATTTT,CASSEGENNQPQHF
TRBJ2-2,-,TRBD1,TRBV29-1,TGCAGCTTAGGACAGGGCGGGACCGGGGAGCTGTTTTTT,CSLGQGGTGELFF
TRBJ2-1,-,TRBD1,TRBV11-3,TGTGCCAGCAGCCCCGGGACAGGTAGTGAGCAGTTCTTC,CASSPGTGSEQFF
TRBJ1-1,-,TRBD1,TRBV6-6,TGTGCCAGCACAAACAGGGGGAACACTGAAGCTTTCTTT,CASTNRGNTEAFF
TRBJ1-2,-,-,TRBV9,TGTGCCAGCAGCTTGACAGGCGGGCGCTACACCTTC,CASSLTGGRYTF
TRBJ1-5,-,-,TRBV27,TGTGCCAGCAGGGTCACAGGGTACCGGGATCAGCCCCAGCATTTT,CASRVTGYRDQPQHF
TRBJ2-7,-,TRBD2,TRBV3-1/TRBV3-2,TGTGCCAGCAGCCAACAACTAGCGGGGGGTCCCTACGAGCAGTACTTC,CASSQQLAGGPYEQYF
TRBJ2-1,-,TRBD2,TRBV4-3,TGCGCCAGCAGCCAAGACTGGGGGGGGTTAGTCTCCTACAATGAGCAGTTCTTC,CASSQDWGGLVSYNEQFF
TRBJ2-7,once,-,TRBV2,TGTGCCAGCAGTCTACTCGGGTCCGAGCAGTACTTC,CASSLLGSEQYF
TRBJ1-5,-,TRBD1,TRBV28,TGTGCCAGCAGTTTCGGTTGGAACAGGGGGACAGGGGTTTTGGATCAGCCCCAGCATTTT,CASSFGWNRGTGVLDQPQHF
TRBJ1-2,-,-,TRBV29-1,TGCAGCGCCGACAGCTATGGCTACACCTTC,CSADSYGYTF
TRBJ1-2,-,-,TRBV19,TGTGCCAGTAGTTTCCCGACAAGAATTTTCTATGGCTACACCTTC,CASSFPTRIFYGYTF
TRBJ2-7,-,TRBD1,TRBV6-5,TGTGCCAGCAGCCCCGACAGGGGACCCTACGAGCAGTACTTC,CASSPDRGPYEQYF
TRBJ1-5,-,-,TRBV2,TGTGCCAGCAAGATGGGGGCGAGCAATCAGCCCCAGCATTTT,CASKMGASNQPQHF
TRBJ2-1,-,-,TRBV14,TGTGCCAGCAGCGCCCTCGAGGGATCCTACAATGAGCAGTTCTTC,CASSALEGSYNEQFF
TRBJ2-3,-,TRBD1,TRBV7-2,TGTGCCAGCACTGGACAGGCTTACACAGATACGCAGTATTTT,CASTGQAYTDTQYF
TRBJ1-1,-,-,TRBV28,TGTGCCAGCAGTAACGCAGGCAGGGGTGGCACTGAAGCTTTCTTT,CASSNAGRGGTEAFF
TRBJ2-5,-,TRBD1,TRBV28,TGTGCCAGCAGGGAGACAGGGGGTCCAGAGACCCAGTACTTC,CASRETGGPETQYF
TRBJ2-7,-,-,TRBV4-2,TGTGCCAGCAGCCAAGATTTCCTAGCGTTCGGCGAGCAGTACTTC,CASSQDFLAFGEQYF
TRBJ1-3,-,TRBD1,TRBV28,TGTGCCAGCAGTTTCCAGGGGGCTTCTGCTGGAAACACCATATATTTT,CASSFQGASAGNTIYF
TRBJ1-2,-,-,TRBV7-3,TGTGCCAGCAGCTTCCGCGGGAAAATAGGCTACACCTTC,CASSFRGKIGYTF
TRBJ1-1,-,TRBD1,TRBV7-2,TGTGCCAGCAGCTTAGGTTCGGCAGGGGGTGGGAACACTGAAGCTTTCTTT,CASSLGSAGGGNTEAFF
TRBJ2-7,-,-,TRBV24-1,TGTGCCACCAGTGATCCCCAGTCCTACGAGCAGTACTTC,CATSDPQSYEQYF
TRBJ2-3,few,TRBD2,TRBV24-1,TGTGCCTGCGGTGGCGGGGGAGGGGCAGATACGCAGTATTTT,CACGGGGGADTQYF
TRBJ2-2,-,-,TRBV25-1,TGTGCCAGCATCGAGCCGAGCGGGGAGCTGTTTTTT,CASIEPSGELFF
TRBJ2-7,-,TRBD2,TRBV15,TGTGCCACCAGCGCACACCCAGCGGGGGGTACCTACGAGCAGTACTTC,CATSAHPAGGTYEQYF
TRBJ2-1,few,TRBD1,TRBV6-4,TGTGCCAGCAGTGTGGGACAGGGCTCCTACAATGAGCAGTTCTTC,CASSVGQGSYNEQFF
TRBJ2-3,-,-,TRBV7-2,TGTGCCAGCAGCCGTTTAGCCGGCACAGATACGCAGTATTTT,CASSRLAGTDTQYF
TRBJ1-5,-,-,TRBV2,TGTGCCAGCAGTGAAGGTTACAGGGATAGCAATCAGCCCCAGCATTTT,CASSEGYRDSNQPQHF
TRBJ1-1,few,TRBD1,TRBV11-1,TGTGCCAGCAGCAGATTACGGGACAGGGCGAACACTGAAGCTTTCTTT,CASSRLRDRANTEAFF
TRBJ2-7,-,-,TRBV7-9,TGTGCCAGCAGCCGCGGACAGAGTCCCTACGAGCAGTACTTC,CASSRGQSPYEQYF
TRBJ1-2,-,-,TRBV28,TGTGCCAGCAGCCGCTATGGCTACACCTTC,CASSRYGYTF
TRBJ1-1,few,-,TRBV11-2,TGTGCCAGCAGCTCCATGAACACTGAAGCTTTCTTT,CASSSMNTEAFF
TRBJ2-4,-,-,TRBV19,TGTGCCAGTAGTGAACAGGGTGGGTTAGCCAAAAACATTCAGTACTTC,CASSEQGGLAKNIQYF
TRBJ1-6,-,-,TRBV11-2,TGTGCCAGCAGCCGTTGGGCCAAGGATTCACCCCTCCACTTT,CASSRWAKDSPLHF
TRBJ1-3,-,-,TRBV19,TGTGCCAGTAGTATGGGCCTAAACACCATATATTTT,CASSMGLNTIYF
TRBJ2-2,-,-,TRBV7-3,TGTGCCAGCAGCGCGTACAGGGTGAACACCGGGGAGCTGTTTTTT,CASSAYRVNTGELFF
TRBJ2-7,few,TRBD1,TRBV28,TGTGCCAGCAGTTTAGTCGGACAGGGCTACGAGCAGTACTTC,CASSLVGQGYEQYF
TRBJ2-1,once,TRBD2,TRBV19,TGTGCCAGTAGTTCAGGACTAGCGGGAGGGGTTTGGAATGAGCAGTTCTTC,CASSSGLAGGVWNEQFF
TRBJ2-2,-,TRBD1,TRBV2,TGTGCCAGCAGTGGGGGGACAGGGCGACCCGGGGAGCTGTTTTTT,CASSGGTGRPGELFF